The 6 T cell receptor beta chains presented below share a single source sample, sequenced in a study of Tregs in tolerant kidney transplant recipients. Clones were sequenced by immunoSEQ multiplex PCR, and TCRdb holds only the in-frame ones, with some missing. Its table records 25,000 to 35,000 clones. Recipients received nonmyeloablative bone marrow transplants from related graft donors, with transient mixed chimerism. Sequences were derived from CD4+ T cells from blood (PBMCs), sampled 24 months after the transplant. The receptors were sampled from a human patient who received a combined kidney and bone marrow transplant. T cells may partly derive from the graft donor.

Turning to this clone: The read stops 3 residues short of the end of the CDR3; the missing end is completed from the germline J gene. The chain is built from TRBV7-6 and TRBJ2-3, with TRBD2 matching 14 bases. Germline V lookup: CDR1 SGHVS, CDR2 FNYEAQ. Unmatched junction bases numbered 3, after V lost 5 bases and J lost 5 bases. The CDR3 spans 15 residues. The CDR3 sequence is CASSTGTSGRDTQYF. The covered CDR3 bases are TGTGCCAGCAGCACCGGGACTAGCGGGAGAGATACG.

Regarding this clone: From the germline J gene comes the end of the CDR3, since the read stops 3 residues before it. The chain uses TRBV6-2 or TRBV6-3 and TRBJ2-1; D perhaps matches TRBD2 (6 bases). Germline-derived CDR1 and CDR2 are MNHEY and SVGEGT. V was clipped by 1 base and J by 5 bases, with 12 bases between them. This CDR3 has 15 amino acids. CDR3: CASSYLTRSHNEQFF. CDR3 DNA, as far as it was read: TGTGCCAGCAGTTACTTGACTAGAAGTCACAATGAG.

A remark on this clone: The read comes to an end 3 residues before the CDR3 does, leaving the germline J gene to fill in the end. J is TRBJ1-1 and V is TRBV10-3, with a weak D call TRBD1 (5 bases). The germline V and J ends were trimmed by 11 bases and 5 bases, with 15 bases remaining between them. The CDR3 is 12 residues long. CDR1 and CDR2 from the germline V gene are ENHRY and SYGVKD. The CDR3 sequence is CAVYSGGTEAFF. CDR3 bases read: TGTGCCGTCTACTCGGGGGGGACTGAA.

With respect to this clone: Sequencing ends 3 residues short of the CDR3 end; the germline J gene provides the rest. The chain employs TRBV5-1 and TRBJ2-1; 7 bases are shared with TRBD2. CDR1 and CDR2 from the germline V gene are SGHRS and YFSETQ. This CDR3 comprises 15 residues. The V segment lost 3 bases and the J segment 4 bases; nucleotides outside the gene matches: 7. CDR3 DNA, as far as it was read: TGCGCCAGCAGCTCCAGCGGGAATCAGTACAATGAG. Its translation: CASSSSGNQYNE. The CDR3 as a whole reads CASSSSGNQYNEQFF.

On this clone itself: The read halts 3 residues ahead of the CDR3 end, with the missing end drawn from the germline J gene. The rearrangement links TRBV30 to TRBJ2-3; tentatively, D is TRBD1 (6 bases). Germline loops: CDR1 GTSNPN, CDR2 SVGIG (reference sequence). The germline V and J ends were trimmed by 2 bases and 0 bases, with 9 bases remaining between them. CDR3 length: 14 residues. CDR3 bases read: TGTGCCTGGAGTTTGGGACAAAGCACAGATACG. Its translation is CAWSLGQSTDT. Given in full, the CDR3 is CAWSLGQSTDTQYF.

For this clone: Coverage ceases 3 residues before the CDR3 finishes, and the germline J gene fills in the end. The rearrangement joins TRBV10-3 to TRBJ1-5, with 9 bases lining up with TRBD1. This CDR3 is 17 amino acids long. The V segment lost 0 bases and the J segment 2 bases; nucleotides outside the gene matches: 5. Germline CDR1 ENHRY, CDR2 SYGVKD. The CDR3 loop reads CAISESPRDRGNQPQHF. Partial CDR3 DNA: TGTGCCATCAGTGAGTCTCCCCGGGACAGGGGCAATCAGCCC.